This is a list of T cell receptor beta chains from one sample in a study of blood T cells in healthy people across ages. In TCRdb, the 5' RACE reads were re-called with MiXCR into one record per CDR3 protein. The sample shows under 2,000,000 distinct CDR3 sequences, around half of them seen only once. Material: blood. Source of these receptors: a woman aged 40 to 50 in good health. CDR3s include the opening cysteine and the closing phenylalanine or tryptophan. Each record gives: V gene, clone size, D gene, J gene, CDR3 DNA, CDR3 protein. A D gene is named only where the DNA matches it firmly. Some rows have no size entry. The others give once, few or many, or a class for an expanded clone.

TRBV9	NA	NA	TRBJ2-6	TGTGCCAGCAGCGCGTTACTCATCTGGTCTGGGGCCAACGTCCTGACTTTC	CASSALLIWSGANVLTF
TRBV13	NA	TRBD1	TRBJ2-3	TGTGCCGGCAGCCCACAGGGGGCAGATACGCAGTATTTT	CAGSPQGADTQYF
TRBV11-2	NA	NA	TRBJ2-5	TGTGCCAGCAGCTTGCCCTCCGGGGGCGCCCAGCCCTTTGAGCAGTACTTC	CASSLPSGGAQPFEQYF
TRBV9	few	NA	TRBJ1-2	TGTGCCAGCAGCAGTCCGGGGGGAGTGCAGGGGAGGGACGGCTACACCTTC	CASSSPGGVQGRDGYTF
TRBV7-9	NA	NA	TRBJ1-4	TGTGCCAGCAGCTTAGGGAGGGGAGGTCGTGAAAAACTGTTTTTT	CASSLGRGGREKLFF
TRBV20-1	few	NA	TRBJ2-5	TGCAGTGCCGTCGGGGCTCAAGAGACCCAGTACTTC	CSAVGAQETQYF
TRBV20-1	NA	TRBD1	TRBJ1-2	TGCAGTGCTACCCGGGACAGGGGGCTTAACGGCTACACCTTC	CSATRDRGLNGYTF
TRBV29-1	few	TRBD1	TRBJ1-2	TGCAGCGTAGGTAGAAGTCCGGGACAGGGGCCAACCAACTATGGCTACACCTTC	CSVGRSPGQGPTNYGYTF
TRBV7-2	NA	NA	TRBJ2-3	TGTGCCAGCAGCTTACCCGGCCATCGGCAGTATTTT	CASSLPGHRQYF
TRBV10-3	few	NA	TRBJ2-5	TGTGCCATCAGTGAGTCCTCAGGGGCCGAGACCCAGTACTTC	CAISESSGAETQYF
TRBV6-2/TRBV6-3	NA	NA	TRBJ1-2	TGTGCCAGCAGTCAATCAGGGAGGTGGAACTATGGCTACACCTTC	CASSQSGRWNYGYTF
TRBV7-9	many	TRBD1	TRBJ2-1	TGTGCCAGCAGCCCCCGGGACAGTCTAAATGAGCAGTTCTTC	CASSPRDSLNEQFF
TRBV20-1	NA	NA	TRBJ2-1	TGCAGTGCCCTGGGACACCTCGACAATGAGCAGTTCTTC	CSALGHLDNEQFF
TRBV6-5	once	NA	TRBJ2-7	TGTGCCAGCAGGAACGGGCTCGACTACGAGCAGTACTTC	CASRNGLDYEQYF
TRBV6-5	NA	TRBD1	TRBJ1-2	TGTGCCAGCAGACCCGGGACAGGGACCTTTGGCTACACCTTC	CASRPGTGTFGYTF
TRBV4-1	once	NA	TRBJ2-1	TGCGCCAGCAGCCAAGTGCCAGGCCAGGGGCCCTACAATGAGCAGTTCTTC	CASSQVPGQGPYNEQFF